The sequence of this T cell receptor beta chain was determined in a study of T cells in Graves' hyperthyroidism and ophthalmopathy. RNA transcripts gave rise to amplified TCR beta CDR3 regions. The HTBI set primed first-round TCR CDR3 RT-PCR. From the multiplex PCR reads, TCRdb called clonotypes with MiXCR, one entry per CDR3 protein. The sample records 530,000 or so distinct CDR3 sequences, 35% to 55% being singletons. This clonotype was counted ten times or more. Trimming shortened V by 0 bases and J by 6 bases, and 10 bases separated the two germline ends. Germline V gene data show CDR1 as SGHTS and CDR2 as YDEGEE. This CDR3 has 13 amino acids.

Specimen: peripheral blood or thyroid tissue (not recorded which). This TCR came from a young woman with Graves' hyperthyroidism. The chain carries TRBV5-8 and TRBJ2-7; a weak D match, TRBD2 (6 bases). In nucleotides, the CDR3 is TGTGCCAGCAGCTTGGCCGGGAGCGCCGAGCAGTACTTC. Its protein product is CASSLAGSAEQYF.